These T cell receptor beta chains were read from a single sample in a study of spatial heterogeneity in lung cancer. In TCRdb, the 5' RACE reads were re-called with MiXCR into one record per CDR3 protein. Of roughly 28,000 distinct CDR3 sequences listed, about 6.6% are singletons. The sequenced sample was lung tumor tissue, obtained at surgery. These receptors were collected from a male donor with early-stage non-small cell lung cancer. Both conserved end residues are part of each CDR3. The order of the fields is CDR3 protein, CDR3 DNA, J gene, D gene, V gene, clone size. The D gene is left open where the match is weak. Not every row has a clone size; where given, it reads once, few, many or a size class.

CDR3 protein: CASSLVEGFSTKNIQYF
CDR3 DNA: TGTGCCAGCAGCTTAGTCGAAGGGTTCTCCACCAAAAACATTCAGTACTTC
J gene: TRBJ2-4
D gene: NA
V gene: TRBV7-8
clone size: few

CDR3 protein: CSARLQGNTEAFF
CDR3 DNA: TGCAGTGCCAGACTTCAGGGGAACACTGAAGCTTTCTTT
J gene: TRBJ1-1
D gene: NA
V gene: TRBV20-1
clone size: NA

CDR3 protein: CASSLGQTLAQHF
CDR3 DNA: TGTGCCAGCAGCTTGGGACAGACTTTGGCCCAGCATTTT
J gene: TRBJ1-5
D gene: TRBD1
V gene: TRBV7-9
clone size: many

CDR3 protein: CASSAAQGAEKLFF
CDR3 DNA: TGCGCCAGCAGCGCGGCTCAGGGGGCGGAAAAACTGTTTTTT
J gene: TRBJ1-4
D gene: TRBD1
V gene: TRBV5-1
clone size: few

CDR3 protein: CSAPWGYNEQFF
CDR3 DNA: TGCAGCGCGCCGTGGGGATACAATGAGCAGTTCTTC
J gene: TRBJ2-1
D gene: NA
V gene: TRBV29-1
clone size: many

CDR3 protein: CASSSRRSNEKLFF
CDR3 DNA: TGTGCCAGCAGTTCGCGGAGGTCGAACGAAAAACTGTTTTTT
J gene: TRBJ1-4
D gene: NA
V gene: TRBV27
clone size: many

CDR3 protein: CASSPSGGTDTQYF
CDR3 DNA: TGCGCCAGCAGCCCAAGCGGGGGCACAGATACGCAGTATTTT
J gene: TRBJ2-3
D gene: TRBD2
V gene: TRBV3-1
clone size: medium-sized

CDR3 protein: CAISERTGHSPLHF
CDR3 DNA: TGTGCCATCAGTGAAAGGACAGGTCATTCACCCCTCCACTTT
J gene: TRBJ1-6
D gene: TRBD1
V gene: TRBV10-3
clone size: many

CDR3 protein: CSARGLRDTNEKLFF
CDR3 DNA: TGCAGTGCTAGAGGTCTGCGGGACACTAATGAAAAACTGTTTTTT
J gene: TRBJ1-4
D gene: NA
V gene: TRBV20-1
clone size: many

CDR3 protein: CASSLPLTGDPGELFF
CDR3 DNA: TGTGCCAGCAGTCTTCCCCTGACAGGGGATCCCGGGGAGCTGTTTTTT
J gene: TRBJ2-2
D gene: TRBD1
V gene: TRBV12-3/TRBV12-4
clone size: few

CDR3 protein: CASSLTSDSYEQYF
CDR3 DNA: TGTGCCAGCAGTTTAACATCTGACTCCTACGAGCAGTACTTC
J gene: TRBJ2-7
D gene: NA
V gene: TRBV27
clone size: many

CDR3 protein: CASSLPDSGETQYF
CDR3 DNA: TGCGCCAGCAGCTTGCCGGACAGCGGGGAGACCCAGTACTTC
J gene: TRBJ2-5
D gene: NA
V gene: TRBV5-1
clone size: many

CDR3 protein: CASSQVEGLNTEAFF
CDR3 DNA: TGTGCCAGCAGCCAAGTTGAGGGGTTGAACACTGAAGCTTTCTTT
J gene: TRBJ1-1
D gene: NA
V gene: TRBV4-2
clone size: few

CDR3 protein: CASSENRDLEFF
CDR3 DNA: TGCGCCAGCAGCGAAAACAGGGATCTGGAGTTCTTC
J gene: TRBJ2-1
D gene: NA
V gene: TRBV5-1
clone size: many

CDR3 protein: CASSPIPGPRLEQYF
CDR3 DNA: TGTGCCAGCAGTCCAATCCCGGGACCGCGTCTCGAGCAGTACTTC
J gene: TRBJ2-7
D gene: NA
V gene: TRBV6-1
clone size: few

CDR3 protein: CASSQDISDLGGYTF
CDR3 DNA: TGTGCCAGCAGCCAAGATATTTCGGACCTTGGGGGCTACACCTTC
J gene: TRBJ1-2
D gene: NA
V gene: TRBV4-2
clone size: NA

CDR3 protein: CSAMPSGGAREQFF
CDR3 DNA: TGCAGTGCCATGCCTAGCGGGGGGGCACGGGAGCAGTTCTTC
J gene: TRBJ2-1
D gene: TRBD2
V gene: TRBV20-1
clone size: many

CDR3 protein: CASSPATGWNQPQHF
CDR3 DNA: TGTGCCAGCAGTCCGGCAACAGGGTGGAATCAGCCCCAGCATTTT
J gene: TRBJ1-5
D gene: NA
V gene: TRBV6-2/TRBV6-3
clone size: many

CDR3 protein: CASSLQGAGSNQPQHF
CDR3 DNA: TGTGCCAGCAGCCTACAGGGGGCGGGGAGCAATCAGCCCCAGCATTTT
J gene: TRBJ1-5
D gene: TRBD1
V gene: TRBV7-8
clone size: many

CDR3 protein: CASSQELNTAYEQYF
CDR3 DNA: TGTGCCAGCAGCCAAGAACTGAACACCGCCTACGAGCAGTACTTC
J gene: TRBJ2-7
D gene: NA
V gene: TRBV14
clone size: many

CDR3 protein: CASSLPRMVLNEQFF
CDR3 DNA: TGTGCCAGCAGCTTACCCCGCATGGTGCTCAATGAGCAGTTCTTC
J gene: TRBJ2-1
D gene: NA
V gene: TRBV7-2
clone size: many

CDR3 protein: CASKWSESDEQFF
CDR3 DNA: TGTGCCAGCAAGTGGAGCGAGAGCGATGAGCAGTTCTTC
J gene: TRBJ2-1
D gene: NA
V gene: TRBV5-7
clone size: few

CDR3 protein: CASSQSPGGLNQPQHF
CDR3 DNA: TGCGCCAGCAGTCAATCTCCGGGGGGCCTCAATCAGCCCCAGCATTTT
J gene: TRBJ1-5
D gene: NA
V gene: TRBV4-3
clone size: NA

CDR3 protein: CASSSRGPQHF
CDR3 DNA: TGTGCCAGCAGTAGTCGGGGGCCCCAGCATTTT
J gene: TRBJ1-5
D gene: NA
V gene: TRBV6-6
clone size: many

CDR3 protein: CSAGPAAPNTGELFF
CDR3 DNA: TGCAGTGCCGGGCCAGCAGCACCGAACACCGGGGAGCTGTTTTTT
J gene: TRBJ2-2
D gene: NA
V gene: TRBV20-1
clone size: few

CDR3 protein: CASSLWASGDTQYF
CDR3 DNA: TGCGCCAGCAGCCTTTGGGCGAGTGGAGATACGCAGTATTTT
J gene: TRBJ2-3
D gene: NA
V gene: TRBV4-3
clone size: many

CDR3 protein: CASSQELAGRNQPQHF
CDR3 DNA: TGTGCCAGCAGCCAAGAATTAGCGGGGCGCAATCAGCCCCAGCATTTT
J gene: TRBJ1-5
D gene: NA
V gene: TRBV4-2
clone size: many

CDR3 protein: CASSLRDSTYEQYF
CDR3 DNA: TGTGCCAGCAGCTTACGCGACAGCACCTACGAGCAGTACTTC
J gene: TRBJ2-7
D gene: NA
V gene: TRBV7-9
clone size: many

CDR3 protein: CSARVIPPGPYNEQFF
CDR3 DNA: TGCAGTGCTAGAGTAATCCCCCCAGGGCCCTACAATGAGCAGTTCTTC
J gene: TRBJ2-1
D gene: NA
V gene: TRBV20-1
clone size: medium-sized

CDR3 protein: CASSRGAGVSSYEQYF
CDR3 DNA: TGTGCCAGCAGCCGAGGGGCGGGGGTCAGCTCCTACGAGCAGTACTTC
J gene: TRBJ2-7
D gene: TRBD2
V gene: TRBV7-9
clone size: many

CDR3 protein: CASSHGTANYGYTF
CDR3 DNA: TGTGCCAGCAGCCACGGGACCGCCAACTATGGCTACACCTTC
J gene: TRBJ1-2
D gene: NA
V gene: TRBV7-2
clone size: many

CDR3 protein: CASPRERTLNGYTF
CDR3 DNA: TGTGCCAGCCCACGGGAGCGGACGCTCAATGGCTACACCTTC
J gene: TRBJ1-2
D gene: NA
V gene: TRBV6-2/TRBV6-3
clone size: many

CDR3 protein: CAISEAPRDSEQYF
CDR3 DNA: TGTGCCATCAGTGAGGCGCCGCGGGACAGCGAGCAGTACTTC
J gene: TRBJ2-7
D gene: NA
V gene: TRBV10-3
clone size: NA

CDR3 protein: CASSLLGLDIDNQPQHF
CDR3 DNA: TGTGCCAGCAGTTTGCTTGGCCTGGACATCGACAATCAGCCCCAGCATTTT
J gene: TRBJ1-5
D gene: NA
V gene: TRBV6-2/TRBV6-3
clone size: many

CDR3 protein: CASSLTGWDEKLFF
CDR3 DNA: TGTGCCAGCAGCTTGACAGGGTGGGATGAAAAACTGTTTTTT
J gene: TRBJ1-4
D gene: TRBD1
V gene: TRBV6-5
clone size: many

CDR3 protein: CSARDPMITGELFF
CDR3 DNA: TGCAGTGCTAGAGATCCGATGATAACCGGGGAGCTGTTTTTT
J gene: TRBJ2-2
D gene: NA
V gene: TRBV20-1
clone size: few